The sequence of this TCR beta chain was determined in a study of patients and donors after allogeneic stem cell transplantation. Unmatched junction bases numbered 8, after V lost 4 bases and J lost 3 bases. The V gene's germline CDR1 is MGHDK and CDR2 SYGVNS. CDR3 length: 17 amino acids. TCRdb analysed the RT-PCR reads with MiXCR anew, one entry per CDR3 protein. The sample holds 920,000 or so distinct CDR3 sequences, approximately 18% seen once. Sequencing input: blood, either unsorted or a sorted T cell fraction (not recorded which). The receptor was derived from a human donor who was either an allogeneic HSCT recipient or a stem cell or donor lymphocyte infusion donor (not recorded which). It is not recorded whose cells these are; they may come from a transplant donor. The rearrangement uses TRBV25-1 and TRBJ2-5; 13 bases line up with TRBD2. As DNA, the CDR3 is TGTGCCAGCAGTGGCGGACTAGCGGGAGACCTCGAAGAGACCCAGTACTTC. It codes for CASSGGLAGDLEETQYF.